The entry that follows covers one T cell receptor beta chain sequence. Its antigen is not identified. The data stem from a study of T cell responses to AZD1222 COVID-19 vaccine. Broader study findings: Repertoire collection took place solely once the T cell response had peaked. Distributed over spike, vaccine-associated CD4 TCRs predominated at 160-218 and 743-854. Of spike-specific TCRs, nearly half reportedly target regions left unmutated in variants. An increase in Spike-specific TCR breadth and depth was observed after two AZD1222 doses.

TCRdb's copy holds only in-frame clones and misses some; the assay was immunoSEQ multiplex PCR. The data contain some 150,000 clones, over 80% of them singletons. V shed 6 bases, J shed 3 bases, and the junction held 6 bases outside the gene matches. This CDR3 is built from 14 residues. Germline-derived CDR1 and CDR2 are LNHDA and SQIVND (reference sequence). Sequenced material: peripheral blood, taken 28 days after the second dose of the MenACWY control vaccine. This receptor was taken from an adult who received the MenACWY meningococcal vaccine as a control. The V and J genes are TRBV19 and TRBJ1-1; 8 nucleotides agree with TRBD1. CDR3 amino acids: CASRFGQGYTEAFF. The CDR3 DNA is TGTGCCAGTAGATTCGGACAGGGCTACACTGAAGCTTTCTTT. Looking up the rest from reference TRBV19 and TRBJ1-1 gives the full variable domain: DGGITQSPKYLFRKEGQNVTLSCEQNLNHDAMYWYRQDPGQGLRLIYYSQIVNDFQKGDIAEGYSVSREKKESFPLTVTSAQKNPTAFYLCASRFGQGYTEAFFGQGTRLTVV.